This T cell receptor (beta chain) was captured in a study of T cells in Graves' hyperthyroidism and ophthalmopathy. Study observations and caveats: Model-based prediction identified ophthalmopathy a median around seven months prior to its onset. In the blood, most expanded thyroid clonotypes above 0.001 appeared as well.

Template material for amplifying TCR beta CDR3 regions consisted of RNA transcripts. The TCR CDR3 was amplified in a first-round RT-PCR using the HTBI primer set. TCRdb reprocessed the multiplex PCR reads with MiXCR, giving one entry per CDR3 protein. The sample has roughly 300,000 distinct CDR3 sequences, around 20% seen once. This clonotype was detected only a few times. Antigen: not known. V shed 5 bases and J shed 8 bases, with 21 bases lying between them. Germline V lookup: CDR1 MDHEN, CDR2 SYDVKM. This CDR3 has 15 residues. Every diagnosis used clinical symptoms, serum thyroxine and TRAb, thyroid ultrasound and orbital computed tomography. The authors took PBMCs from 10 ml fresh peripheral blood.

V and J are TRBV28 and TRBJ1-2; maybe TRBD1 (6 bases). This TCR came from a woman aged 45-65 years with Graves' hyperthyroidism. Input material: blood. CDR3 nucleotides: TGTGCCAGCAGTCTGTTATCGGACAGTCAACGGGGCTACACCTTC. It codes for CASSLLSDSQRGYTF.